These 17 T cell receptor beta chains were sequenced from one sample in a study of read filtering for tumor transcriptome and immune sequencing. This library used roughly 400 ng RNA and molecular barcoded adaptors spanning alpha/delta and beta/gamma chains. MiXCR, applied by TCRdb to the reads, yields one record per CDR3 protein. This table has about 39,000 distinct CDR3 sequences, approximately 14% appearing once. The sample comprised a population of CD138-negative cells sorted from bone marrow. The source is a donor at least 40 years old with multiple myeloma.

This clonotype was counted many times. The V and J genes are TRBV2 and TRBJ1-5; 10 positions match TRBD1. Losses at the gene ends were 9 bases for V and 3 bases for J; bases not matched to a gene: 8. The CDR3 runs to 15 residues. Looked up from germline, CDR1 is SNHLY and CDR2 is FYNNEI. Written as DNA, the CDR3 is TGTGCCAGTCAATCCGGGACAGGGGACAATCAGCCCCAGCATTTT. The encoded protein is CASQSGTGDNQPQHF.

Ten or more counts support this clonotype. This chain joins TRBV5-1 and TRBJ2-5; D is perhaps TRBD2 (6 bases). Looked up from germline, CDR1 is SGHRS and CDR2 is YFSETQ. The ends were cut back, 0 bases at V and 13 bases at J, with 16 bases in the middle. The CDR3 is 13 residues long. The CDR3 spells CASSLGTTPHWYF. CDR3 sequence (DNA): TGCGCCAGCAGCTTGGGGACTACACCTCACTGGTACTTC.

This clonotype was recorded many times. The V call is TRBV29-1, the J call TRBJ2-1; TRBD2 might be the D (6 bases). The CDR3 contains 18 residues. V dropped 0 bases and J dropped 8 bases, with 26 bases sitting between them. Germline V lookup: CDR1 SQVTM, CDR2 ANQGSEA. CDR3 nucleotide sequence: TGCAGCGTTGAAGACCGCCGACTAGGGCGGTGGGGTTTGGATGAGCAGTTCTTC. Translation: CSVEDRRLGRWGLDEQFF.

With regard to this clonotype: A much larger clone lies one base from this, so it may be a read error. The chain recombines TRBV5-1 with TRBJ2-5; D is possibly TRBD2 (6 bases). The germline V gene encodes CDR1 SGHRS and CDR2 YFSETQ. The CDR3 covers 13 residues. CDR3 region: CASSSGPGETLYF. The CDR3 DNA follows: TGCGCCAGCAGCTCCGGGCCGGGGGAGACCCTGTACTTC.

At least ten counts were recorded for this clonotype. This chain uses TRBV5-1 with TRBJ1-1; TRBD1 might be the D (6 bases). CDR1 is SGHRS, CDR2 YFSETQ, per germline. V shed 2 bases and J shed 8 bases, with 13 bases lying between them. This CDR3 comprises 13 residues. The CDR3 nucleotides are TGCGCCAGCAGCTTTGTCGAGGGGACAGAAGCTTTCTTT. It encodes CASSFVEGTEAFF. The whole variable domain, remainder taken from reference TRBV5-1 and TRBJ1-1, is KAGVTQTPRYLIKTRGQQVTLSCSPISGHRSVSWYQQTPGQGLQFLFEYFSETQRNKGNFPGRFSGRQFSNSRSEMNVSTLELGDSALYLCASSFVEGTEAFFGQGTRLTVV.

There are many counts of this clonotype. This chain connects TRBV28 to TRBJ2-7; TRBD2 matches 11 bases. The germline gives CDR1 MDHEN, CDR2 SYDVKM. Trimming at V came to 6 bases and at J to 0 bases, leaving 4 bases not matched to a gene. CDR3 length equals 15 residues. In DNA form, the CDR3 reads TGTGCCAGCAGACCTAGCGGGGGGAGCTCCTACGAGCAGTACTTC. It codes for CASRPSGGSSYEQYF.

At least ten counts were recorded for this clonotype. V usage is TRBV7-2 and J usage is TRBJ2-7; D call uncertain. The CDR3 is 14 amino acids. Trimming pared 1 base from V and 3 bases from J, leaving 10 bases between. In germline, CDR1 is SGHTA, CDR2 FQGNSA. The CDR3 coding sequence is TGTGCCAGCAGCTTAGGGTCTAGAAACTACGAGCAGTACTTC. Translation gives CASSLGSRNYEQYF.

The sample holds many counts of this clonotype. CDR3 DNA: TGCAGCGTTGCCGCTCGCGGCAGGGGGCTTACCGGGGAGCTGTTTTTT. It codes for CSVAARGRGLTGELFF. V is TRBV29-1 and J is TRBJ2-2, with 8 bases aligning to TRBD1. Germline V gene lookup returns CDR1 SQVTM and CDR2 ANQGSEA. This CDR3 region has 16 residues. Unmatched junction bases numbered 12, after V lost 4 bases and J lost 5 bases.

This clonotype was counted ten times or more. The chain is built from TRBV20-1 and TRBJ2-7; possibly TRBD1 for D (6 bases). Trimming removed 5 bases from V and 2 bases from J, with 16 bases in between. Looked up from germline, CDR1 is DFQATT and CDR2 is SNEGSKA (reference sequence). CDR3 length: 14 amino acids. DNA for the CDR3: TGCAGTGCTCTTGACGGGACACCGCCCTACGAGCAGTACTTC. Protein sequence: CSALDGTPPYEQYF.

The CDR3: CSAPQGGTQEQYF. The CDR3 DNA reads TGCAGTGCACCCCAGGGGGGTACCCAGGAGCAGTACTTC. V and J are TRBV20-1 and TRBJ2-7; tentatively, D is TRBD1 (7 bases). CDR1 DFQATT and CDR2 SNEGSKA come from the germline V gene (reference sequence). V was clipped by 6 bases and J by 7 bases, with 19 bases between them. The CDR3 has 13 amino acids.

This clonotype appeared many times. The conserved phenylalanine or tryptophan is not found at the CDR3 terminus, so this likely reflects a read error. J is TRBJ2-2 and V is TRBV7-3; the D is unclear. V was pared by 2 bases and J by 2 bases, with 6 bases between. CDR3 length: 14 residues. Germline CDR1 reads SGHTA; CDR2 reads FQGTGA. The CDR3: CASSLLSNTGELFL. The CDR3 coding sequence is TGTGCCAGCAGCTTATTATCCAACACCGGGGAGCTGTTTCTT.

This clonotype was observed a few times. The DNA for the CDR3 is TGTGCCAGCAGCCGCGATAGACTCCGCCTTTACAATGAGCAGTTCTTC. Translated: CASSRDRLRLYNEQFF. The chain joins TRBV7-9 to TRBJ2-1; D uncertain. Trimming removed 5 bases from V and 4 bases from J, with 18 bases in between. Germline CDR1 and CDR2: SEHNR and FQNEAQ (reference sequence). This CDR3 is built from 16 residues.

This clonotype was seen at least ten times. V and J are TRBV7-9 and TRBJ2-1, with 7 nucleotides matching TRBD1. J gave up 8 bases and V 5 bases, and 3 bases lay outside the gene matches. Germline CDR1 SEHNR, CDR2 FQNEAQ (reference sequence). The CDR3 contains 12 residues. CDR3 in amino acids: CASSAQGYEQFF. The CDR3 bases are TGTGCCAGCAGCGCACAGGGGTATGAGCAGTTCTTC.

Many counts were recorded for this clonotype. The chain combines TRBV20-1 with TRBJ1-5; 9 nucleotides align to TRBD1. Germline V gene data show CDR1 as DFQATT and CDR2 as SNEGSKA (reference sequence). The CDR3 runs to 16 residues. Trimming cost V 1 base and J 8 bases; bases outside gene matches: 12. The CDR3 DNA follows: TGCAGTGCTAGAGGGGACAGGGACAGCCTCTTCGAGCCCCAGCATTTT. Translating gives CSARGDRDSLFEPQHF.

This clonotype came up a few times. A much larger clone lies a single base off, so this may be a read error. The chain is built from TRBV28 and TRBJ2-1; TRBD2 might be the D (5 bases). Germline V gene data show CDR1 as MDHEN and CDR2 as SYDVKM. CDR3 length equals 13 residues. CDR3 amino acids: CASSSGGYNERFF. The CDR3 DNA reads TGTGCCAGCAGTTCAGGAGGCTACAATGAGCGGTTCTTC.

This clonotype was picked up many times. The CDR3 does not close with the conserved phenylalanine or tryptophan, likely indicating a read error. The gene calls are TRBV6-1 and TRBJ2-1; D is unclear. The CDR3 has 16 residues. V shed 1 base and J shed 8 bases, with 18 bases lying between them. CDR1 and CDR2 (germline): MNHNS, SASEGT. Written as DNA, the CDR3 is TGTGCCAGCAGTGAAGGGGCTAACGTTTTCCGGGATGAGCAGTTCCTC. This codes for CASSEGANVFRDEQFL.

This chain joins TRBV15 and TRBJ2-1; weak D call: TRBD2 (6 bases). V was shortened by 0 bases and J by 4 bases, with 10 bases between the two germline ends. Looked up from germline, CDR1 is LNHNV and CDR2 is YYDKDF (reference sequence). The CDR3 is 15 amino acids. This chain's CDR3 is CATSRDRLVYNEQFF. The CDR3 DNA is TGTGCCACCAGCAGAGATAGACTAGTTTACAATGAGCAGTTCTTC. Full variable domain (remainder filled in from reference TRBV15 and TRBJ2-1): DAMVIQNPRYQVTQFGKPVTLSCSQTLNHNVMYWYQQKSSQAPKLLFHYYDKDFNNEADTPDNFQSRRPNTSFCFLDIRSPGLGDTAMYLCATSRDRLVYNEQFFGPGTRLTVL.